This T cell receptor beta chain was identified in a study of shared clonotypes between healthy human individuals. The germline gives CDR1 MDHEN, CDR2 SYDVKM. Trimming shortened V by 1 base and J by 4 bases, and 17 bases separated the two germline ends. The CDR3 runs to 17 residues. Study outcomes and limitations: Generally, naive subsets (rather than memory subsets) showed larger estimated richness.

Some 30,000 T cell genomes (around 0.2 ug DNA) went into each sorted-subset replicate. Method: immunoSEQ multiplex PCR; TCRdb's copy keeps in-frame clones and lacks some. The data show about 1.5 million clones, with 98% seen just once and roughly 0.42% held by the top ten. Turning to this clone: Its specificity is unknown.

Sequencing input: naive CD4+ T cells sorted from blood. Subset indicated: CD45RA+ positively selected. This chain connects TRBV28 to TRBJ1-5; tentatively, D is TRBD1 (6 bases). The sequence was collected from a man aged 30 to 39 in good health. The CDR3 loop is CASSLSPTGMLNQPQHF. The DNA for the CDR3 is TGTGCCAGCAGTTTATCCCCAACAGGGATGTTGAATCAGCCCCAGCATTTT.